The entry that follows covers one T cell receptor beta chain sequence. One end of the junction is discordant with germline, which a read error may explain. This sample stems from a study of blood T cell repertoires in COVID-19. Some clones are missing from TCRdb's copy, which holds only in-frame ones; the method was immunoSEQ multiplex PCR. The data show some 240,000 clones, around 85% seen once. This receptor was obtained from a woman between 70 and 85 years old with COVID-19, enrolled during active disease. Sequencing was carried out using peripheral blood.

CDR3 protein: CASSLAQGSDEQYF. CDR3 nucleotide sequence: TGTGCTAGCAGCTTAGCACAGGGGTCCGACGAGCAGTACTTC. The chain is built from TRBV7-7 and TRBJ2-7; 7 bases agree with TRBD1. CDR1 is SSHAT, CDR2 FNYEAQ, per germline (reference sequence). This CDR3 region has 14 residues.